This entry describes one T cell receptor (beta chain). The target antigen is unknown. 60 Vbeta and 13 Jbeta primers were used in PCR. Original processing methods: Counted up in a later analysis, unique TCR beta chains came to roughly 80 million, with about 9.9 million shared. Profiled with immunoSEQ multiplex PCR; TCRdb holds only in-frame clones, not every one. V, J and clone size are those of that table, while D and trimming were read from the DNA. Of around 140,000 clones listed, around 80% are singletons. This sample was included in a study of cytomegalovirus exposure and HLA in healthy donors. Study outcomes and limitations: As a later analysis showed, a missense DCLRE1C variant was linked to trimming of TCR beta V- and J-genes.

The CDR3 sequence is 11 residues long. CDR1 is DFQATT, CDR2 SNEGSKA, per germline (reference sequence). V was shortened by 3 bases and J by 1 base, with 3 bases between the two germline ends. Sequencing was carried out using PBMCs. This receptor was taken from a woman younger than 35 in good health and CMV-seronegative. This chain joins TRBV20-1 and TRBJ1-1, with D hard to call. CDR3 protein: CSASQNTEAFF. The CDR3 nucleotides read TGCAGTGCTAGTCAGAACACTGAAGCTTTCTTT.